The present TCR beta chain was sequenced within a study of identical twins. Study findings and constraints: Beta out-of-frame sequences displayed a weaker excess of sharing between twins.

A universal primer site was added by template switching, and unique molecular identifiers were carried by the cDNA. TCRdb recomputed calls from the 5' RACE reads with MiXCR, one row per CDR3 protein. The table records 450,000 or so distinct CDR3 sequences, roughly an eighth of them present only once. Notes on this clonotype: Antigen specificity is unknown.

Germline V gene sequence: CDR1 MNHEY, CDR2 SVGAGI. The V end was cut by 0 bases, the J end by 3 bases, with 24 bases between. This CDR3 is 19 amino acids long. A further study also used this sample, focusing on yellow fever vaccine responses in identical twins.

The V gene is TRBV6-5, the J gene TRBJ2-7; TRBD1 might be the D (6 bases). The TCR sequence derives from a woman aged 18-29 years in good health. Specimen: CD4+ T cells sorted from blood. The CDR3 protein is CASSYSDFSIRTVFYEQYF. CDR3 in DNA: TGTGCCAGCAGTTACTCGGACTTTAGCATTCGGACAGTGTTCTACGAGCAGTACTTC.